These 24 T cell receptor beta chains were all obtained from the same sample, sequenced in a study of blood T cells in healthy people across ages. Combining a sample-barcoded 5' primer with a J-beta primer mix, a second PCR ran for roughly 7 to 12 cycles. TCRdb recomputed calls from the 5' RACE reads with MiXCR, one row per CDR3 protein. Seen here are more than 900,000 distinct CDR3 sequences, about 27% observed once, and the top ten hold 10%. This sample was shared with a second study, whose subject was T cells of mothers and their children.

The sequencing input was blood. Every receptor here comes from a woman aged 40 to 50 in good health.

This clonotype was recorded a few times. The chain recombines TRBV27 with TRBJ2-4, with TRBD1 identical over 10 bases. J was trimmed by 4 bases and V by 8 bases; bases with no gene match: 11. Germline assignment: CDR1 MNHEY and CDR2 SMNVEV (reference sequence). This CDR3 has 16 amino acids. CDR3 amino acids: CASGLWTGGQKNIQYF. CDR3 sequence (DNA): TGTGCCAGCGGCCTATGGACAGGGGGTCAGAAAAACATTCAGTACTTC.

There are a few counts of this clonotype. J is TRBJ2-1 and V is TRBV7-8; D gene unclear. Germline assignment: CDR1 SGHVS and CDR2 FQNEAQ. The CDR3 has 14 amino acids. V shed 1 base and J shed 6 bases, with 10 bases lying between them. Written as DNA, the CDR3 is TGTGCCAGCAGCTTAGGCGGTACTCCCAATGAGCAGTTCTTC. Amino acid sequence: CASSLGGTPNEQFF.

The chain links TRBV7-2 to TRBJ2-3, with D uncertain. Germline V gene data show CDR1 as SGHTA and CDR2 as FQGNSA. The V end lost 1 base, the J end lost 1 base, and 6 bases lay between the germline ends. The CDR3 runs to 14 residues. The CDR3 reads CASSLGMGTDTQYF. The CDR3 coding sequence is TGTGCCAGCAGCTTAGGAATGGGCACAGATACGCAGTATTTT.

Ten or more counts support this clonotype. The chain's CDR3 is CSVTGQGGYNEQFF. As DNA, the CDR3 is TGCAGCGTCACGGGACAGGGAGGCTACAATGAGCAGTTCTTC. V usage is TRBV29-1 and J usage is TRBJ2-1; TRBD1 matches 9 bases. The CDR3 extends over 14 amino acids. Germline V gene lookup returns CDR1 SQVTM and CDR2 ANQGSEA. J was trimmed by 3 bases and V by 6 bases; bases with no gene match: 6.

This clonotype was observed many times. This rearrangement joins TRBV12-3 or TRBV12-4 to TRBJ1-5; a possible D gene is TRBD1 (5 bases). The ends were cut back, 1 base at V and 4 bases at J, with 8 bases in the middle. This CDR3 is built from 14 residues. The CDR3 coding sequence is TGTGCCAGCAGTTTAGTCGGGGGAAATCAGCCCCAGCATTTT. This gives the protein CASSLVGGNQPQHF.

In this sample, this clonotype turned up once. Mismatch with germline at one junction end may stem from a read error. The chain is built from TRBV12-3 or TRBV12-4 and TRBJ1-2; 7 bases are shared with TRBD1. This CDR3 contains 13 residues. In DNA form, the CDR3 reads TGTGTCAGCAGTCCGCGGACAGGATATGGCTACACCTTC. Its translation is CVSSPRTGYGYTF.

The chain recombines TRBV2 with TRBJ1-1; D possibly corresponds to TRBD1 (5 bases). The germline V and J ends were trimmed by 6 bases and 11 bases, with 16 bases remaining between them. Germline V gene sequence: CDR1 SNHLY, CDR2 FYNNEI. The CDR3 covers 12 residues. The CDR3 region has the DNA TGTGCCAGCAGACTACAGGAATCAGGGGCTTTCTTT. Amino acid sequence: CASRLQESGAFF.

This clonotype was observed at least ten times. The rearrangement uses TRBV6-5 and TRBJ2-3, with D possibly matching TRBD2 (6 bases). V shed 0 bases and J shed 2 bases, with 9 bases lying between them. The CDR3 is 15 amino acids. The V gene's germline CDR1 is MNHEY and CDR2 SVGAGI. Written as DNA, the CDR3 is TGTGCCAGCAGTTACTCTGGGGGGTCCACAGATACGCAGTATTTT. Its protein is CASSYSGGSTDTQYF.

This clonotype was detected a few times. The V and J genes are TRBV5-1 and TRBJ2-4, with 9 bases fitting TRBD2. From germline, CDR1 is SGHRS and CDR2 YFSETQ. V lost 4 bases and J lost 7; bases outside the gene matches: 9. The CDR3 has 15 amino acids. The CDR3 is CASSQSGGMPNIQYF. CDR3 coding DNA: TGCGCCAGCAGCCAAAGCGGGGGGATGCCGAACATTCAGTACTTC.

A note on this clonotype: The junction departs from germline at one end; a sequencing error may be responsible. The rearrangement joins TRBV5-6 to TRBJ1-4; tentatively, D is TRBD1 (5 bases). From germline, CDR1 is SGHDT and CDR2 YYEEEE. The CDR3 runs to 15 residues. CDR3 region: CASSLPGGSNEKPFF. In nucleotides, the CDR3 is TGTGCCAGCAGCCTTCCTGGGGGGTCTAATGAAAAACCGTTTTTT. The full variable domain, completed using reference TRBV5-6 and TRBJ1-4, is DAGVTQSPTHLIKTRGQQVTLRCSPKSGHDTVSWYQQALGQGPQFIFQYYEEEERQRGNFPDRFSGHQFPNYSSELNVNALLLGDSALYLCASSLPGGSNEKPFFGSGTQLSVL.

This clonotype occurred a few times. The J gene is TRBJ2-1, the V gene TRBV24-1; TRBD2 matches at 9 bases. With 5 bases clipped from V and 3 bases from J, the junction kept 1 base outside the gene matches. The CDR3 runs to 14 residues. Germline V gene lookup returns CDR1 KGHDR and CDR2 SFDVKD. The CDR3 loop is CATSASGDYNEQFF. In DNA form, the CDR3 reads TGTGCCACCAGTGCTAGCGGGGACTACAATGAGCAGTTCTTC.

The V gene is TRBV2, the J gene TRBJ1-4, with 9 nucleotides matching TRBD1. The CDR3 length is 14 residues. V gave up 4 bases and J gave up 8 bases; unmatched junction bases: 5. The germline V gene encodes CDR1 SNHLY and CDR2 FYNNEI. CDR3: CASSVQGAGEKLFF. Written as DNA, the CDR3 is TGTGCCAGCAGTGTACAGGGGGCAGGGGAAAAACTGTTTTTT.

Note on this clonotype: The CDR3 does not end in the conserved phenylalanine or tryptophan, so this is likely a read error. J is TRBJ1-5 and V is TRBV6-2 or TRBV6-3; the D is unclear. The germline V gene encodes CDR1 MNHEY and CDR2 SVGEGT. Trimming took 2 bases from V and 3 from J, leaving 8 bases between them. The CDR3 is 14 amino acids. CDR3 region: CASSYRRDNQPQHV. In DNA, the CDR3 is TGTGCCAGCAGTTACCGGCGGGACAATCAGCCCCAGCATGTT.

The chain has TRBV11-2 and TRBJ1-4, with D possibly TRBD1 on 6 matching bases. The germline V and J ends were trimmed by 5 bases and 2 bases, with 15 bases remaining between them. The CDR3 runs 16 residues. Germline V gene sequence: CDR1 SGHAT, CDR2 FQNNGV. CDR3 sequence reads: CASSPGWGRTNEKLFF. The CDR3 DNA reads as TGTGCCAGCAGCCCAGGTTGGGGGCGGACTAATGAAAAACTGTTTTTT.

The chain combines TRBV2 with TRBJ2-1; D is possibly TRBD1 or TRBD2 (5 bases each). Germline V gene sequence: CDR1 SNHLY, CDR2 FYNNEI. The CDR3 extends over 15 amino acids. V shed 4 bases and J shed 6 bases, with 16 bases lying between them. CDR3 sequence reads: CASSVEAGSVNEQFF. CDR3 sequence (DNA): TGTGCCAGCAGTGTCGAGGCAGGGAGTGTCAATGAGCAGTTCTTC.

This clonotype was picked up a small number of times. This rearrangement joins TRBV5-1 to TRBJ2-1; D could derive from TRBD1 or TRBD2 (5 bases each). Germline values: CDR1 SGHRS, CDR2 YFSETQ. Trimming took 0 bases from V and 5 from J, leaving 15 bases between them. This CDR3 has 16 residues. As DNA, the CDR3 is TGCGCCAGCAGCTTGGGTGGGGGATGGGGAAACAATGAGCAGTTCTTC. This sequence encodes CASSLGGGWGNNEQFF.

The chain joins TRBV19 to TRBJ1-2; no clear D. The CDR3 covers 14 residues. The V end lost 4 bases, the J end lost 7 bases, and 16 bases lay between the germline ends. Germline loops: CDR1 LNHDA, CDR2 SQIVND (reference sequence). CDR3 in amino acids: CASSTGHPLGGYTF. Here the CDR3 DNA reads TGTGCCAGTAGTACAGGCCACCCCTTAGGTGGCTACACCTTC.

This clonotype was recorded many times. The rearrangement joins TRBV20-1 to TRBJ2-7; tentative D call: TRBD1 (6 bases). The CDR3 runs to 14 residues. From germline, CDR1 is DFQATT and CDR2 SNEGSKA (reference sequence). The V end was cut by 1 base, the J end by 2 bases, with 12 bases between. CDR3 region: CSARGHRVAYEQYF. In DNA form, the CDR3 reads TGCAGTGCTAGAGGACACAGGGTAGCCTACGAGCAGTACTTC.

The V gene is TRBV18, the J gene TRBJ2-7, with D tentatively TRBD1 (6 bases). Germline values: CDR1 KGHSH, CDR2 LQKENI. The ends were cut back, 3 bases at V and 3 bases at J, with 15 bases in the middle. This CDR3 is 15 amino acids long. CDR3 loop: CASSPRHRDGYEQYF. CDR3 nucleotides: TGTGCCAGCTCACCGCGGCACAGGGATGGCTACGAGCAGTACTTC.

Remarks on this clonotype: At one end the junction does not follow the germline gene, possibly because of a read error. The chain carries TRBV7-2 and TRBJ2-7; D ambiguous. Germline V lookup: CDR1 SGHTA, CDR2 FQGNSA. The length of the CDR3 is 12 residues. The CDR3 DNA reads TGTGCCTGCAGCTTTTCCTCCTACGAGCAGTACTTC. Protein sequence: CACSFSSYEQYF. The full variable domain, with the rest looked up from reference TRBV7-2 and TRBJ2-7, is GAGVSQSPSNKVTEKGKDVELRCDPISGHTALYWYRQSLGQGLEFLIYFQGNSAPDKSGLPSDRFSAERTGGSVSTLTIQRTQQEDSAVYLCACSFSSYEQYFGPGTRLTVT.

The rearrangement joins TRBV14 to TRBJ2-7; D is perhaps TRBD1 (6 bases). Germline CDR1 reads SGHDN; CDR2 reads FVKESK. This CDR3 is 14 amino acids long. The V and J ends lost 1 base and 3 bases respectively, with 10 bases between them. The CDR3: CASSQGKGVYEQYF. As DNA, the CDR3 is TGTGCCAGCAGCCAAGGAAAGGGGGTCTACGAGCAGTACTTC.

In its sample, this clonotype was seen a few times. The chain links TRBV28 to TRBJ1-2; TRBD1 might be the D (6 bases). Trimming removed 5 bases at V and 6 bases at J, with 7 bases between. Germline loops: CDR1 MDHEN, CDR2 SYDVKM. CDR3 size: 11 residues. The DNA for the CDR3 is TGTGCCAGCAGTCGGACAGATGGCTACACCTTC. This codes for CASSRTDGYTF.

This clonotype has a handful of counts. The chain uses TRBV12-3 or TRBV12-4 and TRBJ1-4; D is unresolved. V lost 3 bases, J lost 8 bases, and 16 bases lay in between. The CDR3 consists of 15 residues. In DNA form, the CDR3 reads TGTGCCAGCAGTTTTCCCGGGGATTTGAGCGAAAAACTGTTTTTT. Its translation: CASSFPGDLSEKLFF.

Note on this clonotype: This may arise from a read error, as a much more abundant clone is one base away. This chain uses TRBV29-1 with TRBJ2-4; D possibly corresponds to TRBD1 (6 bases). With 6 bases removed from V and 13 bases from J, the gap between germline ends came to 22 bases. Looked up from germline, CDR1 is SQVTM and CDR2 is ANQGSEA. The CDR3 consists of 13 residues. CDR3 protein: CSVTGLAYNEQYF. The DNA for the CDR3 is TGCAGCGTGACAGGTCTGGCCTACAATGAGCAGTACTTC.